This passage covers 26 T cell receptor beta chains from one sample sequenced in a study of blood T cell repertoires in COVID-19. The assay was immunoSEQ multiplex PCR, and TCRdb's table has in-frame clones only and misses some. The profile shows around 340,000 clones, about 88% of them singletons. Material for sequencing was peripheral blood. The origin of the receptors is a woman aged 60 to 75 with COVID-19, enrolled during active disease.

This clone was seen repeatedly, ten times or more. The chain has TRBV5-1 and TRBJ2-3; tentative D call: TRBD1 (7 bases). With 5 bases removed from V and 1 base from J, the gap between germline ends came to 14 bases. The CDR3 totals 15 residues. Germline V gene data show CDR1 as SGHRS and CDR2 as YFSETQ. CDR3 in amino acids: CASRRGTEGTDTQYF. CDR3 coding DNA: TGCGCCAGCAGACGGGGGACAGAAGGCACAGATACGCAGTATTTT.

The rearrangement uses TRBV19 and TRBJ2-3, with a tentative D call TRBD2 (5 bases). Trimming took off 3 bases at V and 0 bases at J, with 10 bases between the two ends. The V gene's germline CDR1 is LNHDA and CDR2 SQIVND (reference sequence). CDR3 length: 15 residues. This chain's CDR3 is CASSIGPGSTDTQYF. Written as DNA, the CDR3 is TGTGCCAGTAGTATTGGACCGGGGAGCACAGATACGCAGTATTTT.

The DNA for the CDR3 is TGTGCCAGCAGTTTTTGGACAGGGACCTATGGCTACACCTTC. This codes for CASSFWTGTYGYTF. The rearrangement uses TRBV28 and TRBJ1-2; 8 bases agree with TRBD1. Germline CDR1 MDHEN, CDR2 SYDVKM. The V and J ends lost 3 bases and 4 bases, in that order; junction bases with no gene match: 4. The CDR3 has 14 amino acids.

The V and J genes are TRBV5-6 and TRBJ1-3; D unresolved. Germline CDR1 reads SGHDT; CDR2 reads YYEEEE. The CDR3 contains 13 residues. V lost 0 bases and J 9 bases, leaving 10 bases between the germline ends. The CDR3 here is CASSLDFVSTIYF. CDR3 bases: TGTGCCAGCAGCTTGGATTTTGTCAGCACCATATATTTT.

The table lists this clone with a few counts. The chain couples TRBV7-2 to TRBJ1-5; TRBD1 matches at 7 bases. Germline trimming cut 3 bases from V and 1 base from J; bases unmatched to any gene: 0. Germline lookup yields CDR1 SGHTA and CDR2 FQGNSA. The CDR3 length is 14 residues. The CDR3 sequence is CASSLGQSNQPQHF. CDR3 bases: TGTGCCAGCAGCTTGGGACAGAGCAATCAGCCCCAGCATTTT. The full variable domain, its missing parts supplied by reference TRBV7-2 and TRBJ1-5, is GAGVSQSPSNKVTEKGKDVELRCDPISGHTALYWYRQSLGQGLEFLIYFQGNSAPDKSGLPSDRFSAERTGGSVSTLTIQRTQQEDSAVYLCASSLGQSNQPQHFGDGTRLSIL.

V and J are TRBV2 and TRBJ2-5; 9 bases are shared with TRBD2. Trimming took 1 base from V and 3 from J; bases not matched to a gene: 3. Per germline, CDR1 SNHLY and CDR2 FYNNEI. This CDR3 is 15 amino acids long. The CDR3 is CASSEVRGGEETQYF. The CDR3 DNA sequence: TGTGCCAGCAGTGAAGTGCGGGGGGGCGAAGAGACCCAGTACTTC.

V is TRBV19 and J is TRBJ2-3; 7 positions agree with TRBD1. CDR1 is LNHDA, CDR2 SQIVND, per germline (reference sequence). V gave up 9 bases and J gave up 1 base; unmatched junction bases: 4. The CDR3 has 13 amino acids. The CDR3 DNA sequence: TGTGCCAGCAAAACAGGGGGCACAGATACGCAGTATTTT. Amino acids: CASKTGGTDTQYF.

The V call is TRBV11-2, the J call TRBJ1-6; unclear D gene. Germline V gene lookup returns CDR1 SGHAT and CDR2 FQNNGV. V lost 5 bases, J lost 4 bases, and 15 bases lay in between. The CDR3 contains 16 residues. In DNA form, the CDR3 reads TGTGCCAGCAGCGCAGGATATCTGCTGTATAATTCACCCCTCCACTTT. As protein: CASSAGYLLYNSPLHF.

CDR3 sequence reads: CASSQSGGSYNEQFF. In nucleotides, the CDR3 is TGTGCCAGCAGTCAGTCGGGAGGCTCCTACAATGAGCAGTTCTTC. V gene TRBV6-5 combines with J gene TRBJ2-1; TRBD2 matches 7 bases. J was trimmed by 0 bases and V by 5 bases; bases with no gene match: 4. Germline CDR1 and CDR2: MNHEY and SVGAGI. CDR3 length: 15 residues.

The gene calls are TRBV7-9 and TRBJ1-1; D unresolved. V gave up 2 bases and J gave up 4 bases, with 8 bases separating them. This CDR3 has 13 amino acids. The germline gives CDR1 SEHNR, CDR2 FQNEAQ (reference sequence). The CDR3 spells CASSLPLVTEAFF. In nucleotides, the CDR3 is TGTGCCAGCAGCTTACCACTGGTCACTGAAGCTTTCTTT.

This chain uses TRBV28 with TRBJ1-4; 11 nucleotides agree with TRBD1. The V segment lost 6 bases and the J segment 6 bases; nucleotides outside the gene matches: 0. The CDR3 is 13 amino acids. Germline CDR1 MDHEN, CDR2 SYDVKM. The CDR3 loop is CASRGQGDEKLFF. The DNA for the CDR3 is TGTGCCAGCAGGGGACAGGGGGATGAAAAACTGTTTTTT.

The V call is TRBV3-1 (or the pseudogene TRBV3-2), the J call TRBJ2-7, with D possibly being TRBD1 (5 bases). V gave up 4 bases and J gave up 2 bases, with 9 bases separating them. The length of the CDR3 is 13 residues. Germline CDR1 LGHDT, CDR2 YNNKEL (reference sequence). This CDR3 reads CASSLGRAYEQYF. CDR3 sequence (DNA): TGTGCCAGCAGCCTTGGCAGGGCCTACGAGCAGTACTTC.

V gene TRBV19 combines with J gene TRBJ1-4, with 7 bases fitting TRBD1. Per germline, CDR1 LNHDA and CDR2 SQIVND (reference sequence). The V gene end was trimmed by 5 bases and the J gene end by 7 bases; junction bases not matched to a gene: 7. The length of the CDR3 is 14 residues. The CDR3 here is CASSPRQGGEKLFF. The CDR3 coding sequence is TGTGCCAGTAGTCCGCGACAGGGCGGTGAAAAACTGTTTTTT. Complete variable domain (other parts from reference TRBV19 and TRBJ1-4): DGGITQSPKYLFRKEGQNVTLSCEQNLNHDAMYWYRQDPGQGLRLIYYSQIVNDFQKGDIAEGYSVSREKKESFPLTVTSAQKNPTAFYLCASSPRQGGEKLFFGSGTQLSVL.

This rearrangement joins TRBV7-3 to TRBJ1-2; D ambiguous. V was trimmed by 1 base and J by 7 bases, leaving 16 bases between them. The CDR3 covers 15 residues. CDR1 is SGHTA, CDR2 FQGTGA, per germline. The CDR3 DNA reads as TGTGCCAGCAGCTTAAGTGAAGGCCGCCGGGGTGGCTACACCTTC. This codes for CASSLSEGRRGGYTF.

J is TRBJ1-2 and V is TRBV24-1; 7 bases are shared with TRBD1. The J segment lost 0 bases and the V segment lost 4 bases, leaving 10 bases of the junction unmatched. The CDR3 contains 17 residues. Germline V gives CDR1 KGHDR, CDR2 SFDVKD. CDR3 region: CATSDLEGARANYGYTF. Here the CDR3 DNA reads TGTGCCACCAGTGACCTAGAGGGGGCGCGAGCTAACTATGGCTACACCTTC.

This chain joins TRBV9 and TRBJ2-1, with D tentatively TRBD2 (6 bases). Trimming removed 5 bases at V and 3 bases at J, with 15 bases between. CDR1 and CDR2 (germline): SGDLS, YYNGEE. CDR3 length equals 15 residues. The CDR3 loop is CASRRGLELYNEQFF. CDR3 DNA: TGTGCCAGCAGACGGGGACTGGAACTCTACAATGAGCAGTTCTTC. Variable domain in full (rest from reference TRBV9 and TRBJ2-1): DSGVTQTPKHLITATGQRVTLRCSPRSGDLSVYWYQQSLDQGLQFLIQYYNGEERAKGNILERFSAQQFPDLHSELNLSSLELGDSALYFCASRRGLELYNEQFFGPGTRLTVL.

The CDR3 reads CASSSGPQGPAQHF. Here the CDR3 DNA reads TGTGCCAGCAGCTCCGGCCCCCAGGGGCCGGCCCAGCATTTT. V usage is TRBV5-6 and J usage is TRBJ1-5, with D possibly matching TRBD1 (6 bases). V was clipped by 3 bases and J by 11 bases, with 18 bases between them. Looked up from germline, CDR1 is SGHDT and CDR2 is YYEEEE. This CDR3 contains 14 residues. The full variable domain, completed using reference TRBV5-6 and TRBJ1-5, is DAGVTQSPTHLIKTRGQQVTLRCSPKSGHDTVSWYQQALGQGPQFIFQYYEEEERQRGNFPDRFSGHQFPNYSSELNVNALLLGDSALYLCASSSGPQGPAQHFGDGTRLSIL.

The chain has TRBV7-3 and TRBJ1-1, with D tentatively TRBD1 (5 bases). Trimming removed 5 bases at V and 2 bases at J, with 9 bases between. This CDR3 comprises 13 residues. Germline V CDR1 and CDR2: SGHTA, FQGTGA. The CDR3 DNA reads TGTGCCAGCAGCGAGCAGGGAAACACTGAAGCTTTCTTT. Amino acids: CASSEQGNTEAFF. Combining the CDR3 with reference TRBV7-3 and TRBJ1-1 gives the whole variable domain GAGVSQTPSNKVTEKGKYVELRCDPISGHTALYWYRQSLGQGPEFLIYFQGTGAADDSGLPNDRFFAVRPEGSVSTLKIQRTERGDSAVYLCASSEQGNTEAFFGQGTRLTVV.

This chain joins TRBV6-5 and TRBJ1-1; TRBD1 agrees at 7 bases. After removal of 5 bases from V and 1 base from J, the junction contained 4 bases not matched to a gene. Germline CDR1 reads MNHEY; CDR2 reads SVGAGI. The CDR3 length is 14 residues. CDR3: CASSRTGWNTEAFF. In nucleotides, the CDR3 is TGTGCCAGCAGTCGGACAGGTTGGAACACTGAAGCTTTCTTT.

In its sample, this clone was seen once. The V gene is TRBV19, the J gene TRBJ2-7; 10 bases are shared with TRBD2. Germline values: CDR1 LNHDA, CDR2 SQIVND (reference sequence). V trimming: 10 bases; J trimming: 0 bases; junction bases outside the gene matches: 12. The CDR3 loop spans 16 amino acids. CDR3 bases: TGTGCCACTTCTCTGGCTAGCGGGGGTTCCTCCTACGAGCAGTACTTC. Its translation: CATSLASGGSSYEQYF.

This sequence joins TRBV5-1 and TRBJ2-3; D is possibly TRBD1 (6 bases). This CDR3 spans 15 amino acids. V lost 1 base, J lost 0 bases, and 9 bases lay in between. Germline V lookup: CDR1 SGHRS, CDR2 YFSETQ. The CDR3 DNA sequence: TGCGCCAGCAGCTTGACAGGGCTTAGCACAGATACGCAGTATTTT. It yields the protein CASSLTGLSTDTQYF.

The genes are TRBV27 and TRBJ2-5; D remains unclear. The length of the CDR3 is 16 residues. V shed 5 bases and J shed 2 bases, with 18 bases lying between them. Per germline, CDR1 MNHEY and CDR2 SMNVEV (reference sequence). The CDR3 is CASSLTFSRVQETQYF. CDR3 in DNA: TGTGCCAGCAGTCTAACCTTTAGTCGGGTACAAGAGACCCAGTACTTC.

V is TRBV4-2 and J is TRBJ1-1; 7 bases map to TRBD1. The germline gives CDR1 LGHNA, CDR2 YNFKEQ. V trimming: 0 bases; J trimming: 1 base; junction bases outside the gene matches: 5. The CDR3 contains 16 residues. The CDR3: CASSQELGGANTEAFF. The CDR3 DNA sequence: TGTGCCAGCAGCCAAGAATTAGGGGGCGCGAACACTGAAGCTTTCTTT.

This chain joins TRBV3-1 (or the pseudogene TRBV3-2) and TRBJ2-4; 12 bases match TRBD2. V was clipped by 1 base and J by 7 bases; unmatched bases: 5. The CDR3 loop spans 16 amino acids. CDR1 and CDR2 from the germline V gene are LGHDT and YNNKEL (reference sequence). The chain's CDR3 is CASSQASGGAGNIQYF. CDR3 DNA: TGTGCCAGCAGCCAAGCTAGCGGGGGGGCCGGTAACATTCAGTACTTC.

The chain employs TRBV18 and TRBJ2-4; D uncertain. The CDR3 is made up of 14 amino acids. Germline CDR1 is KGHSH and CDR2 is LQKENI. The ends were cut back, 3 bases at V and 2 bases at J, with 8 bases in the middle. The CDR3 here is CASSPAESKNIQYF. The CDR3, as DNA: TGTGCCAGCTCACCTGCGGAATCCAAAAACATTCAGTACTTC.

This chain's CDR3 is CASSSHAPSNTGELFF. DNA for the CDR3: TGTGCCAGCAGCTCCCACGCGCCCTCGAACACCGGGGAGCTGTTTTTT. The chain couples TRBV11-2 to TRBJ2-2; unclear D gene. CDR1 and CDR2 (germline): SGHAT, FQNNGV. V was pared by 4 bases and J by 0 bases, with 12 bases between. The CDR3 extends over 16 amino acids.